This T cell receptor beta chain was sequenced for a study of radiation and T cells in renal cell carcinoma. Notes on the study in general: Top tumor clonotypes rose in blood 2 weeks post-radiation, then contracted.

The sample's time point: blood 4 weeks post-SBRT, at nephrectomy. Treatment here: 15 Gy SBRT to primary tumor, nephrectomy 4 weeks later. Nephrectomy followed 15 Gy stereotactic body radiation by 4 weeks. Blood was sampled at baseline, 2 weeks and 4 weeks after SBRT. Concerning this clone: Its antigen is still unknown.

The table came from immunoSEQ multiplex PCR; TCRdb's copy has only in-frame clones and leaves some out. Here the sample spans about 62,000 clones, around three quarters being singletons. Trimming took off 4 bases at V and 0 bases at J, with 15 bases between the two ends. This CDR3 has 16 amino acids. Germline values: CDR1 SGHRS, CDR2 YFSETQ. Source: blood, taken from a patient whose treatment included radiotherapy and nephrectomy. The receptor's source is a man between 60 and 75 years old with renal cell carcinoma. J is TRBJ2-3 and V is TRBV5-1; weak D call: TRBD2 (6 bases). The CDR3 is CASSIGTSPSTDTQYF. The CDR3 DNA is TGCGCCAGCAGCATAGGGACTTCGCCTAGCACAGATACGCAGTATTTT.